This T cell receptor beta chain was observed in a study of T cells in Graves' hyperthyroidism and ophthalmopathy. General study results and limits: A model built on 13 V-J features separated ophthalmopathy from stable hyperthyroidism. Most expanded thyroid clonotypes above 0.001 recurred in blood. For ophthalmopathy, model prediction preceded onset by a median 6.5 months.

The CDR3 is 14 amino acids. Germline CDR1 reads SGHKS; CDR2 reads YYEKEE (reference sequence). V lost 4 bases, J lost 3 bases, and 11 bases lay in between. Many counts were recorded for this clonotype. Its specificity is not known. TCR beta CDR3 sequences were amplified from RNA transcripts. RT-PCR in the first round (using the HTBI primer set) targeted the TCR CDR3. TCRdb ran MiXCR on the multiplex PCR reads and lists one entry per CDR3 protein. The sample includes approximately 300,000 distinct CDR3 sequences, roughly a fifth of them seen just once. The clonotype originates from a man aged 50-59 years with Graves' ophthalmopathy. The chain carries TRBV5-5 and TRBJ2-1, with D maybe TRBD2 (6 bases). Sequencing input: blood. The CDR3 DNA follows: TGTGCCAGCAGCATGGGGGGACTCTACAATGAGCAGTTCTTC. Translating it yields CASSMGGLYNEQFF.